Each of the 3 T cell receptor beta chains below was sequenced from the same sample in a study of blood T cell repertoires in COVID-19. Method: immunoSEQ multiplex PCR; TCRdb's copy keeps in-frame clones and lacks some. This table holds over 200,000 clones, over 75% found once. The sample taken for sequencing was peripheral blood. These receptors all stem from a human donor in a cohort sampled during active COVID-19.

The chain joins TRBV10-3 to TRBJ2-3; 7 bases match TRBD2. The V and J ends lost 6 bases and 2 bases, in that order; junction bases with no gene match: 11. The CDR3 sequence is 16 residues long. Germline loops: CDR1 ENHRY, CDR2 SYGVKD. This CDR3 reads CAIRGDRGGITDTQYF. CDR3 DNA: TGTGCCATCAGGGGGGACCGGGGAGGGATCACAGATACGCAGTATTTT.

The J gene is TRBJ1-2, the V gene TRBV6-2 or TRBV6-3; 8 bases line up with TRBD1. In germline, CDR1 is MNHEY, CDR2 SVGEGT. The CDR3 loop spans 14 amino acids. Germline trimming cut 2 bases from V and 3 bases from J; bases unmatched to any gene: 2. CDR3 nucleotide sequence: TGTGCCAGCAGTTACATGACAGGGGACTATGGCTACACCTTC. It specifies CASSYMTGDYGYTF.

The J gene is TRBJ1-6, the V gene TRBV6-6, with D possibly matching TRBD1 (5 bases). The ends were cut back, 2 bases at V and 3 bases at J, with 8 bases in the middle. Germline CDR1 MNHNY, CDR2 SVGAGI (reference sequence). CDR3 size: 15 residues. The CDR3 DNA sequence: TGTGCCAGCAGTTACAGGGGCAGCTATAATTCACCCCTCCACTTT. Amino acids: CASSYRGSYNSPLHF.